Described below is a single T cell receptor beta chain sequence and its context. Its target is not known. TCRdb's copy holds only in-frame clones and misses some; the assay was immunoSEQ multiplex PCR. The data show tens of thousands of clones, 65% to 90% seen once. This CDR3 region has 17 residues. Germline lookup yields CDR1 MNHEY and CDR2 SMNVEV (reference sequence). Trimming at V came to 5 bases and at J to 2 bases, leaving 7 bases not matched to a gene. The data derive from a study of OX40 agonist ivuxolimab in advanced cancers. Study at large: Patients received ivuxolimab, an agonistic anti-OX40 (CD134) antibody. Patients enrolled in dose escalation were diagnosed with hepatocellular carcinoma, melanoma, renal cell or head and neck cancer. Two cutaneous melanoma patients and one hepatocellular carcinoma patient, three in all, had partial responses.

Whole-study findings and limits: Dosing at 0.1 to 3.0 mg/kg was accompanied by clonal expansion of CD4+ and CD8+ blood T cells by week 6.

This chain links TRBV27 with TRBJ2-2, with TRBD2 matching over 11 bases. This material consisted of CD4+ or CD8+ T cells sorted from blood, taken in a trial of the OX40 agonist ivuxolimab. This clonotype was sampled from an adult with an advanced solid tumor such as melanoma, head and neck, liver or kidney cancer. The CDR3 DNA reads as TGTGCCAGCAGTACCCGACTAGCGGGGATTAACACCGGGGAGCTGTTTTTT. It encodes CASSTRLAGINTGELFF.